A single sample is the source of the 16 T cell receptor beta chains below, sequenced in a study of siplizumab effects on memory and regulatory T cells. Produced via immunoSEQ multiplex PCR; TCRdb's table is partial and in-frame only. The sample records about 120,000 clones, less than 95% being singletons. The sample comprised non-Treg CD4+ T cells sorted from blood. Source of these receptors: a human donor in good health.

The chain combines TRBV6-5 with TRBJ2-7, with D unclear. The CDR3 spans 12 residues. Per the germline V gene, CDR1 is MNHEY and CDR2 is SVGAGI. The DNA for the CDR3 is TGTCCTAGACGGACGGTCGTGGGCGAGCAGTACTTC. This gives the protein CPRRTVVGEQYF.

This clone was seen once. The germline gene is not matched at one end of the junction; a read error may be the cause. The chain is built from TRBV7-7 and TRBJ2-5, with D possibly being TRBD1 (5 bases). Germline V gene sequence: CDR1 SSHAT, CDR2 FNYEAQ (reference sequence). The CDR3 extends over 14 amino acids. CDR3 sequence reads: CASSTGQPQETQYF. In DNA form, the CDR3 reads TGTGCTAGCAGCACAGGACAACCGCAAGAGACCCAGTACTTC. Full variable domain (missing parts from reference TRBV7-7 and TRBJ2-5): GAGVSQSPRYKVTKRGQDVTLRCDPISSHATLYWYQQALGQGPEFLTYFNYEAQPDKSGLPSDRFSAERPEGSISTLTIQRTEQRDSAMYRCASSTGQPQETQYFGPGTRLLVL.

The J gene is TRBJ2-7, the V gene TRBV11-1; tentatively, D is TRBD2 (5 bases). Germline values: CDR1 SGHAT, CDR2 FQDESV (reference sequence). There are 13 residues in the CDR3. The V end lost 5 bases, the J end lost 2 bases, and 10 bases lay between the germline ends. For the CDR3, the DNA is TGTGCCAGCAGCCACGAGGGTACCTACGAGCAGTACTTC. This codes for CASSHEGTYEQYF.

This clone has a single count. Mismatch with germline at one junction end may stem from a read error. The chain is built from TRBV7-7 and TRBJ2-7; D is unresolved. Germline-derived CDR1 and CDR2 are SSHAT and FNYEAQ (reference sequence). The CDR3 has 13 amino acids. The CDR3 region is CASSPNTGNEQYF. CDR3 nucleotide sequence: TGTGCTAGCAGCCCCAATACCGGCAACGAGCAGTACTTC.

The chain combines TRBV5-1 with TRBJ2-3, with D hard to call. The CDR3 has 11 amino acids. V was trimmed by 0 bases and J by 5 bases, leaving 1 base between them. The V gene's germline CDR1 is SGHRS and CDR2 YFSETQ. This chain's CDR3 is CASSLEDTQYF. CDR3 DNA: TGCGCCAGCAGCTTGGAAGATACGCAGTATTTT.

The gene calls are TRBV18 and TRBJ1-2, with D hard to call. V lost 2 bases, J lost 4 bases, and 8 bases lay in between. The CDR3 covers 13 residues. CDR1 is KGHSH and CDR2 is LQKENI in the germline V gene. The CDR3 bases are TGTGCCAGCTCACCAGTGGGCACCTATGGCTACACCTTC. This encodes CASSPVGTYGYTF.

On this clone itself: The same CDR3 is also encoded by other DNA sequences in this sample. The rearrangement links TRBV18 to TRBJ2-7; 10 nucleotides align to TRBD2. The CDR3 covers 15 residues. The junction had 4 bases not matched to a gene; V was cut back by 4 bases and J by 1 base. The germline V gene has CDR1 KGHSH and CDR2 LQKENI. The CDR3 DNA reads as TGTGCCAGCTCACTTCTAGCGGGAGTGTCCTACGAGCAGTACTTC. This encodes CASSLLAGVSYEQYF.

V gene TRBV21-1 combines with J gene TRBJ2-1; no check of the table's D call, TRBD2, against the DNA was made. TRBV21-1 is deemed a pseudogene. The CDR3 is made up of 16 amino acids. This chain's CDR3 is CASSNTSSGGNNEQFF. CDR3 DNA: TGTGCCAGCAGCAACACATCTAGCGGGGGAAACAATGAGCAGTTCTTC.

On this clone itself: The junction departs from germline at one end; a sequencing error may be responsible. The chain has TRBV5-1 and TRBJ2-7; 7 bases align to TRBD1. This CDR3 contains 12 residues. Germline-derived CDR1 and CDR2 are SGHRS and YFSETQ. The CDR3 spells CASSLEGAPSSF. The CDR3 DNA reads as TGCGCCAGCAGCTTGGAGGGGGCTCCGAGCAGTTTC. The entire variable domain, with the rest obtained from reference TRBV5-1 and TRBJ2-7, is as follows: KAGVTQTPRYLIKTRGQQVTLSCSPISGHRSVSWYQQTPGQGLQFLFEYFSETQRNKGNFPGRFSGRQFSNSRSEMNVSTLELGDSALYLCASSLEGAPSSFGPGTRLTVT.

The rearrangement joins TRBV19 to TRBJ2-7, with D hard to call. V lost 4 bases, J lost 4 bases, and 8 bases lay in between. CDR1 and CDR2 (germline): LNHDA, SQIVND (reference sequence). The CDR3 is made up of 12 amino acids. CDR3 DNA sequence: TGTGCCAGTAGTAATCAGTATTACGAGCAGTACTTC. Amino acids: CASSNQYYEQYF.

This clone was counted once. This chain uses TRBV19 with TRBJ2-7; TRBD2 aligns across 8 bases. The CDR3 is made up of 17 amino acids. Germline CDR1 is LNHDA and CDR2 is SQIVND (reference sequence). The V gene end was trimmed by 3 bases and the J gene end by 5 bases; junction bases not matched to a gene: 15. CDR3 in DNA: TGTGCCAGTAGTATTAGCGGGACTACGATCCTCCGTCACGAGCAGTACTTC. Protein sequence: CASSISGTTILRHEQYF.

The chain employs TRBV5-5 and TRBJ2-7; D remains ambiguous. The length of the CDR3 is 18 residues. Trimming took off 3 bases at V and 2 bases at J, with 24 bases between the two ends. Germline V gives CDR1 SGHKS, CDR2 YYEKEE (reference sequence). The CDR3 DNA follows: TGTGCCAGCAGCTCCGAAGGGCCGGCCACCGTACGGGCCTACGAGCAGTACTTC. This gives the protein CASSSEGPATVRAYEQYF.

The chain joins TRBV5-1 to TRBJ2-7; TRBD1 agrees at 9 bases. From germline, CDR1 is SGHRS and CDR2 YFSETQ. This CDR3 has 14 residues. Germline trimming cut 6 bases from V and 5 bases from J; bases unmatched to any gene: 9. The DNA for the CDR3 is TGCGCCAGCACCCGGGACAGGGATGGTAACGAGCAGTACTTC. This gives the protein CASTRDRDGNEQYF. Full variable domain (missing parts from reference TRBV5-1 and TRBJ2-7): KAGVTQTPRYLIKTRGQQVTLSCSPISGHRSVSWYQQTPGQGLQFLFEYFSETQRNKGNFPGRFSGRQFSNSRSEMNVSTLELGDSALYLCASTRDRDGNEQYFGPGTRLTVT.

In DNA form, the CDR3 reads TGCGCCAGCAGCTTGGGGGACAATGAGCAGTTCTTC. Its translation is CASSLGDNEQFF. This chain uses TRBV5-1 with TRBJ2-1; D is uncertain. The CDR3 sequence is 12 residues long. Germline CDR1 reads SGHRS; CDR2 reads YFSETQ. Between the trimmed V and J ends, which lost 0 bases and 5 bases, there was a span of 3 bases.

V and J are TRBV7-9 and TRBJ2-1, with TRBD2 matching over 14 bases. CDR3 length: 17 amino acids. Germline lookup yields CDR1 SEHNR and CDR2 FQNEAQ (reference sequence). The V segment lost 2 bases and the J segment 7 bases; nucleotides outside the gene matches: 7. The CDR3 region is CASSLFLGLAGENEQFF. The CDR3 nucleotides are TGTGCCAGCAGCTTATTTCTGGGACTAGCGGGAGAAAATGAGCAGTTCTTC.

CDR3 residues: CASNQASSYNEQFF. The CDR3 DNA is TGTGCCAGTAATCAGGCTAGCTCCTACAATGAGCAGTTCTTC. This chain connects TRBV19 to TRBJ2-1, with unresolved D. CDR1 and CDR2 from the germline V gene are LNHDA and SQIVND (reference sequence). This CDR3 has 14 residues. V dropped 7 bases and J dropped 0 bases, with 10 bases sitting between them.